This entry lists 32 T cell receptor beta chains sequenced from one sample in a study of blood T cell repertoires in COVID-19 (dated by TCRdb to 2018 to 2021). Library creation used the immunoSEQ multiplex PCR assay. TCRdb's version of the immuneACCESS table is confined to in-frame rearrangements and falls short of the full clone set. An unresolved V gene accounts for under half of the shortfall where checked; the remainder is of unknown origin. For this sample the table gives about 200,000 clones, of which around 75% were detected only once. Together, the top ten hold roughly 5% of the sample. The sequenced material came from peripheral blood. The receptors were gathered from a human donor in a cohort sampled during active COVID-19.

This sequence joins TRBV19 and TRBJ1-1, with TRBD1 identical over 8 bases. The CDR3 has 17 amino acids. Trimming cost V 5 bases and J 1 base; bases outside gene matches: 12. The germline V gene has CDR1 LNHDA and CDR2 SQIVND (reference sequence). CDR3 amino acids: CASSLSRTGIKNTEAFF. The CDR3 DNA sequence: TGTGCCAGTAGTCTCTCTAGGACAGGGATCAAGAACACTGAAGCTTTCTTT.

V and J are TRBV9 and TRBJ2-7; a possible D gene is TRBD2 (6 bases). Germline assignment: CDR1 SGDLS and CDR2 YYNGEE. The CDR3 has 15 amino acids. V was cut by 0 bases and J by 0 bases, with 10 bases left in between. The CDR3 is CASSVGLATSYEQYF. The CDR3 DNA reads TGTGCCAGCAGCGTAGGCCTAGCGACCTCCTACGAGCAGTACTTC. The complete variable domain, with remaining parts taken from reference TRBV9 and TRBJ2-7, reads DSGVTQTPKHLITATGQRVTLRCSPRSGDLSVYWYQQSLDQGLQFLIQYYNGEERAKGNILERFSAQQFPDLHSELNLSSLELGDSALYFCASSVGLATSYEQYFGPGTRLTVT.

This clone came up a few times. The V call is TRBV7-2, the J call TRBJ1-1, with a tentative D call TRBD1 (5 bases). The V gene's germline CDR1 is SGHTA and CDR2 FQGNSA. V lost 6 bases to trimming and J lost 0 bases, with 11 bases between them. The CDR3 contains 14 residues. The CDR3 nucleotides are TGTGCCAGCAGGCCTGACAGCATGAACACTGAAGCTTTCTTT. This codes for CASRPDSMNTEAFF.

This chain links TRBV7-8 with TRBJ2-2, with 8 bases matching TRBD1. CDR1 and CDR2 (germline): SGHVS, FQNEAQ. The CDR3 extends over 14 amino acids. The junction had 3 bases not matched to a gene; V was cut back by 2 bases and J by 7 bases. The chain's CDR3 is CASSLQGAGGELFF. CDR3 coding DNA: TGTGCCAGCAGCTTACAGGGGGCCGGCGGGGAGCTGTTTTTT.

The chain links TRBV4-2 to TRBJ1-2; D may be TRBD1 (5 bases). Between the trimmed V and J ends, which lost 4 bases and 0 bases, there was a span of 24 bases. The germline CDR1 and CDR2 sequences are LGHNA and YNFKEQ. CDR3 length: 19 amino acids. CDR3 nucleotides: TGTGCCAGCAGCCCACGCCCGGGGGATTCAATTATTCCTAACTATGGCTACACCTTC. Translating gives CASSPRPGDSIIPNYGYTF.

The DNA for the CDR3 is TGTGCCAGCAGCGGGGCCGGGACTAGCGGGAGGGCCGTGACAGATACGCAGTATTTT. It encodes CASSGAGTSGRAVTDTQYF. The chain carries TRBV11-2 and TRBJ2-3, with 16 bases fitting TRBD2. Germline V gives CDR1 SGHAT, CDR2 FQNNGV. V gave up 5 bases and J gave up 3 bases; unmatched junction bases: 11. This CDR3 is built from 19 residues.

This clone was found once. Here the CDR3 reads CASSPERLSSYNEQFF. CDR3 bases: TGCGCCAGCAGCCCCGAGCGGTTAAGCTCCTACAATGAGCAGTTCTTC. The chain uses TRBV5-1 and TRBJ2-1, with D maybe TRBD2 (5 bases). Germline lookup yields CDR1 SGHRS and CDR2 YFSETQ. Trimming left V 4 bases short and J 0 bases short, with 14 bases between. The CDR3 runs to 16 residues. Filled out from reference TRBV5-1 and TRBJ2-1, the complete variable domain reads KAGVTQTPRYLIKTRGQQVTLSCSPISGHRSVSWYQQTPGQGLQFLFEYFSETQRNKGNFPGRFSGRQFSNSRSEMNVSTLELGDSALYLCASSPERLSSYNEQFFGPGTRLTVL.

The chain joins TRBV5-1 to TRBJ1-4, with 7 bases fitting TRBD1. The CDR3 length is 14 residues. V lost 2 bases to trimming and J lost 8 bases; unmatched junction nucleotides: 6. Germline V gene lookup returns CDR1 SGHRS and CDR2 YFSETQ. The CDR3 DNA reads TGCGCCAGCAGCTTAGGGAAGGGGGCGGAAAAACTGTTTTTT. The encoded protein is CASSLGKGAEKLFF.

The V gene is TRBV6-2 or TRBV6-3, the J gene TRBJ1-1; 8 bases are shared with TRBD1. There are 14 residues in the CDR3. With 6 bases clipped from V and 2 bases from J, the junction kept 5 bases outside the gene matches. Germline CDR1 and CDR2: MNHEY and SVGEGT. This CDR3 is CASSPGTGNTEAFF. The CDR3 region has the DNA TGTGCCAGCAGCCCCGGGACAGGCAACACTGAAGCTTTCTTT.

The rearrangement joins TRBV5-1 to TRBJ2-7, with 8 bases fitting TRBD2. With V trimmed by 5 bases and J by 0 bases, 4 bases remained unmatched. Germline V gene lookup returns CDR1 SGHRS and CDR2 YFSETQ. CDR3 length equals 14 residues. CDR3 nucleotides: TGCGCCAGCAGAATCACTAGCGGCTCCTACGAGCAGTACTTC. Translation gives CASRITSGSYEQYF.

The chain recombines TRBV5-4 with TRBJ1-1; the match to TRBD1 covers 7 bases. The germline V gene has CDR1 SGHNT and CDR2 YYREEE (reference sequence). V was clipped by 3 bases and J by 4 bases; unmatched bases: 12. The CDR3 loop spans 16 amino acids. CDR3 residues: CASSSRQGRATTEAFF. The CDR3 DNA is TGTGCCAGCAGCTCCAGACAGGGAAGGGCGACCACTGAAGCTTTCTTT.

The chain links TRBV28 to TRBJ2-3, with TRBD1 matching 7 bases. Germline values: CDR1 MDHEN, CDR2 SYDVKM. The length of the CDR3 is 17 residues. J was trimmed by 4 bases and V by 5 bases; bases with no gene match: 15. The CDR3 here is CASSLIRQGSKADTQYF. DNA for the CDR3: TGTGCCAGCAGTCTCATCCGACAGGGTTCAAAAGCAGATACGCAGTATTTT.

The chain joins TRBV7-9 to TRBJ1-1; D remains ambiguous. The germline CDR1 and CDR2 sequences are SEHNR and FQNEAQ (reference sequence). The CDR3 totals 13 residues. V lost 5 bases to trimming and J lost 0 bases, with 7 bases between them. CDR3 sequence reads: CASSALLNTEAFF. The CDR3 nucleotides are TGTGCCAGCAGCGCCCTATTGAACACTGAAGCTTTCTTT. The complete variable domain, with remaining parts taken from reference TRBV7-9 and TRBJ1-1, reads DTGVSQNPRHKITKRGQNVTFRCDPISEHNRLYWYRQTLGQGPEFLTYFQNEAQLEKSRLLSDRFSAERPKGSFSTLEIQRTEQGDSAMYLCASSALLNTEAFFGQGTRLTVV.

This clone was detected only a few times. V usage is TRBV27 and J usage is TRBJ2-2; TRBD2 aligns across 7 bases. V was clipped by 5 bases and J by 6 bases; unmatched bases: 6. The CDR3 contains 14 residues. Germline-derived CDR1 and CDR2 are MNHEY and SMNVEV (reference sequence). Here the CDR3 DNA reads TGTGCCAGCAGTGGACTAGTTTTAGCCGGGGAGCTGTTTTTT. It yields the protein CASSGLVLAGELFF.

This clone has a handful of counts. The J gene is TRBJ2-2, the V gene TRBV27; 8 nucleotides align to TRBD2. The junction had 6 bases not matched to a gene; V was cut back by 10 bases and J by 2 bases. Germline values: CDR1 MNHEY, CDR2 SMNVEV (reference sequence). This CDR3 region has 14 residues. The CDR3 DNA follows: TGTGCCACGACAAGCGGGAGCAACACCGGGGAGCTGTTTTTT. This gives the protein CATTSGSNTGELFF.

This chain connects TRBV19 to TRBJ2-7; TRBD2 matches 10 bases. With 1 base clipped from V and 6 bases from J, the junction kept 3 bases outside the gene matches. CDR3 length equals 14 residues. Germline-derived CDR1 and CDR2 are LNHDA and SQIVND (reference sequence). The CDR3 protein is CASSIASGSPEQYF. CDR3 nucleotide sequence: TGTGCCAGTAGTATAGCTAGCGGGAGCCCCGAGCAGTACTTC.

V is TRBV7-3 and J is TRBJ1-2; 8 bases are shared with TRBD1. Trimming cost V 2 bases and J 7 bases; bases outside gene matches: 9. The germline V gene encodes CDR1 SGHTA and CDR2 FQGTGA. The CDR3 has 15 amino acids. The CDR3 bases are TGTGCCAGCAGCTTATCCCCGGACAGGGAGGGTGGCTACACCTTC. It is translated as CASSLSPDREGGYTF.

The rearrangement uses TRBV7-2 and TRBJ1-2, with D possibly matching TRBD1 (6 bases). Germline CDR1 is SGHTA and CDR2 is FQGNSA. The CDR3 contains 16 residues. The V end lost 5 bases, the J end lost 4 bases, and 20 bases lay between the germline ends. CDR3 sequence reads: CASSATLQGWSYGYTF. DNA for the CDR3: TGTGCCAGCAGCGCGACCCTACAGGGTTGGAGCTATGGCTACACCTTC.

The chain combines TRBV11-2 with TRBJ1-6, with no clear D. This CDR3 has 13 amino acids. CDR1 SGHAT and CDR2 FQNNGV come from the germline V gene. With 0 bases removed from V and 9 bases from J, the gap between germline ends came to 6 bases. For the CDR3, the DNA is TGTGCCAGCAGCTTAGAACTGAGTTCACCCCTCCACTTT. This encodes CASSLELSSPLHF. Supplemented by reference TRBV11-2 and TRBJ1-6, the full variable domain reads EAGVAQSPRYKIIEKRQSVAFWCNPISGHATLYWYQQILGQGPKLLIQFQNNGVVDDSQLPKDRFSAERLKGVDSTLKIQPAKLEDSAVYLCASSLELSSPLHFGNGTRLTVT.

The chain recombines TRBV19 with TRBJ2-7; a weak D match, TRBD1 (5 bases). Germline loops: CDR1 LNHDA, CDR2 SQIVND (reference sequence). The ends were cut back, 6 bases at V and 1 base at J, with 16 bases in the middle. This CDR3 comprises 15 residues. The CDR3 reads CASSSIDSRSYEQYF. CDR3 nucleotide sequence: TGTGCCAGTAGCAGTATCGACAGCCGATCCTACGAGCAGTACTTC. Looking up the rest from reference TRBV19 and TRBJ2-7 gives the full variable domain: DGGITQSPKYLFRKEGQNVTLSCEQNLNHDAMYWYRQDPGQGLRLIYYSQIVNDFQKGDIAEGYSVSREKKESFPLTVTSAQKNPTAFYLCASSSIDSRSYEQYFGPGTRLTVT.

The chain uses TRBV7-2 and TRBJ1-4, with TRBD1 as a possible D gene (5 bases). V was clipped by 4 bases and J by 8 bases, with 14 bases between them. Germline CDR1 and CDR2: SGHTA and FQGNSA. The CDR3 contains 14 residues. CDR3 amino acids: CASSWAGRREKLFF. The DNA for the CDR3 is TGTGCCAGCAGCTGGGCAGGGCGTAGGGAAAAACTGTTTTTT.

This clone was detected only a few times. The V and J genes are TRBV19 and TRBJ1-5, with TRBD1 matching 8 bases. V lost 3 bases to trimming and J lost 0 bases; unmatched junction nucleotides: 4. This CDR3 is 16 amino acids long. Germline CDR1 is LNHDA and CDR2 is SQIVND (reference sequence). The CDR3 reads CASSIRTGTSNQPQHF. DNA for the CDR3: TGTGCCAGTAGTATTCGGACAGGGACTAGCAATCAGCCCCAGCATTTT.

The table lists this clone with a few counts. CDR3 DNA sequence: TGTGCCAGCTCACCCACGGAGGGCCCCTACGAGCAGTACTTC. It is translated as CASSPTEGPYEQYF. The chain is built from TRBV18 and TRBJ2-7, with D possibly being TRBD2 (6 bases). V was clipped by 3 bases and J by 2 bases, with 11 bases between them. CDR3 size: 14 residues. Germline CDR1 and CDR2: KGHSH and LQKENI.

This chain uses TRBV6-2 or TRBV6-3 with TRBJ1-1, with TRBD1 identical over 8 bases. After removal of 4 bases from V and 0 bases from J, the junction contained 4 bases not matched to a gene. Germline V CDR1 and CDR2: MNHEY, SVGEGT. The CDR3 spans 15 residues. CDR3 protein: CASSSGQVMNTEAFF. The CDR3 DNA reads TGTGCCAGCAGTTCGGGACAGGTTATGAACACTGAAGCTTTCTTT.

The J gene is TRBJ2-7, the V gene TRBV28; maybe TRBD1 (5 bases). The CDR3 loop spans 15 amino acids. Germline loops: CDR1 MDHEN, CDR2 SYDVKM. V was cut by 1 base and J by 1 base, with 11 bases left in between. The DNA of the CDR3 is TGTGCCAGCAGTTTATCCCCGGCAGGGTCCTACGAGCAGTACTTC. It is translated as CASSLSPAGSYEQYF.

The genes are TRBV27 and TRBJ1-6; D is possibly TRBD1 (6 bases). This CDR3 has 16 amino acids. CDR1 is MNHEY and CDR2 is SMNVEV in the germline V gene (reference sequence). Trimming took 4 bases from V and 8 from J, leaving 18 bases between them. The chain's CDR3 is CASSSPGRGGDSPLHF. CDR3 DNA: TGTGCCAGCAGTTCCCCAGGGAGGGGGGGGGATTCACCCCTCCACTTT.

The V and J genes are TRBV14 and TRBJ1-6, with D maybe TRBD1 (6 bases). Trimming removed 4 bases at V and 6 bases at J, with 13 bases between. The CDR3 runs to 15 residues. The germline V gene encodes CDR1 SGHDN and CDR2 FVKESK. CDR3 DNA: TGTGCCAGCAGCCTGCGGGGGGCAGGTAATTCACCCCTCCACTTT. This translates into CASSLRGAGNSPLHF. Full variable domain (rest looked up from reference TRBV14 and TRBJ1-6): EAGVTQFPSHSVIEKGQTVTLRCDPISGHDNLYWYRRVMGKEIKFLLHFVKESKQDESGMPNNRFLAERTGGTYSTLKVQPAELEDSGVYFCASSLRGAGNSPLHFGNGTRLTVT.

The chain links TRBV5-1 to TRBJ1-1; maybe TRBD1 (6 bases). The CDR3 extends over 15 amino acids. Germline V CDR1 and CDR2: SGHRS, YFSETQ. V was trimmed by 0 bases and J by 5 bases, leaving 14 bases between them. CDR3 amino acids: CASSLGTAGVTEAFF. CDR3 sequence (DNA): TGCGCCAGCAGCTTGGGTACGGCAGGGGTTACTGAAGCTTTCTTT.

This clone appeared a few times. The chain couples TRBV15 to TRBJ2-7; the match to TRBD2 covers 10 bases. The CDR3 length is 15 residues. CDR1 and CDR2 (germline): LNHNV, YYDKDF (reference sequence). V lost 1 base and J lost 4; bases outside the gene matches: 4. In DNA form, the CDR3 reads TGTGCCACCAGCAGAGCTAGCGGGAGAGAGTACGAGCAGTACTTC. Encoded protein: CATSRASGREYEQYF.

The CDR3 reads CASSYSGSGPTDTQYF. CDR3 bases: TGTGCCAGCAGTTACTCGGGCAGCGGGCCCACAGATACGCAGTATTTT. The chain couples TRBV6-5 to TRBJ2-3, with D perhaps TRBD2 (6 bases). The CDR3 totals 16 residues. CDR1 is MNHEY, CDR2 SVGAGI, per germline. V gave up 0 bases and J gave up 2 bases, with 12 bases separating them.

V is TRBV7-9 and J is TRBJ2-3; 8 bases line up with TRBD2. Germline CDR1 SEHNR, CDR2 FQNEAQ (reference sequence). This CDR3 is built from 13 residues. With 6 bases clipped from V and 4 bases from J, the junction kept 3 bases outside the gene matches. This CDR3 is CASSQAGADTQYF. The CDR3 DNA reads TGTGCCAGCAGTCAAGCGGGAGCAGATACGCAGTATTTT.

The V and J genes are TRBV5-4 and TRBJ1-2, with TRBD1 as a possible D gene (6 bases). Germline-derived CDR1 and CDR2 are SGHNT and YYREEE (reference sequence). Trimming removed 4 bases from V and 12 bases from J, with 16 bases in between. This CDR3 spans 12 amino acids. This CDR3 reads CASSPLEGGNTF. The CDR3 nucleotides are TGTGCCAGCAGCCCCCTAGAAGGGGGAAACACCTTC.